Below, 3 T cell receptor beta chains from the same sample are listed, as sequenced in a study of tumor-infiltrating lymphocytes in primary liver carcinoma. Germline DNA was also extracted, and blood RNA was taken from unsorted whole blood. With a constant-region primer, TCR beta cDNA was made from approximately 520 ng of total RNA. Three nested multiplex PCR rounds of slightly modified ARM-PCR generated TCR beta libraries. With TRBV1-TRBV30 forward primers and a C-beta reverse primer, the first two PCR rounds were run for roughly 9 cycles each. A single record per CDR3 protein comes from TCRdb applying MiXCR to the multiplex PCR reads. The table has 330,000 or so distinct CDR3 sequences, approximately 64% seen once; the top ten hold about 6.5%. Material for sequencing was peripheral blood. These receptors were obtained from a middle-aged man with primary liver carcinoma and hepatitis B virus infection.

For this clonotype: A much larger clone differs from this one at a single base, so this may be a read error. Here the CDR3 reads CDSRGAAYEQYF. The CDR3 DNA sequence: TGTGACAGCAGAGGAGCGGCCTACGAGCAGTACTTC. The gene calls are TRBV12-3 or TRBV12-4 and TRBJ2-7; possible D gene TRBD2, 5 bases. The CDR3 is 12 residues long.

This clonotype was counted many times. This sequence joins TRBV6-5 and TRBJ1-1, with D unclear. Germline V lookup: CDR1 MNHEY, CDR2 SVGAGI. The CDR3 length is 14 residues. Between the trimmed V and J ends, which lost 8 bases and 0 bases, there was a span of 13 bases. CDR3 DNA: TGTGCCAGCGGGTCGAGTAGTCTGAACACTGAAGCTTTCTTT. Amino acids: CASGSSSLNTEAFF.

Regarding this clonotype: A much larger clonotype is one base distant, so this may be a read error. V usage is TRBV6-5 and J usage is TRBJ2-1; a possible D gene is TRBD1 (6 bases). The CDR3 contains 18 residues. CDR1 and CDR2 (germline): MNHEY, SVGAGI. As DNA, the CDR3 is TGTGCCAGCAGTTACTCGAGATTCTTAACAGGGCCCTACAATGAGCAGCTCTTC. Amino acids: CASSYSRFLTGPYNEQLF.